This TCR beta chain was obtained from a study of blood T cell repertoires in COVID-19. For the study at large: Sources were T cells, B-cell-depleted T cells, or PBMCs; the material itself was cDNA or gDNA.

Germline V gives CDR1 MNHNY, CDR2 SVGAGI (reference sequence). V lost 6 bases, J lost 4 bases, and 9 bases stayed unmatched. This CDR3 has 15 amino acids. Clones were read by immunoSEQ multiplex PCR, and TCRdb kept only the in-frame ones, dropping some. Found here are some 200,000 clones, about 86% of them singletons; the top ten hold 1.5%. The chain uses TRBV6-6 and TRBJ2-3; 8 bases map to TRBD2. Sequencing was carried out using peripheral blood. The receptor was isolated from a man younger than 35 with active or convalescent COVID-19. Here the CDR3 reads CASRNGAGVADTQYF. As DNA, the CDR3 is TGTGCCAGCAGAAACGGAGCGGGAGTCGCAGATACGCAGTATTTT.